This is a list of T cell receptor beta chains from one sample in a study of blood T cell repertoires in COVID-19. The method was immunoSEQ multiplex PCR; TCRdb's version includes in-frame clones alone and lacks a portion of them. This sample has 150,000 to 170,000 clones, with 80% to 90% found just once. The sequenced sample consisted of peripheral blood. The receptors here all came from a woman aged 55-70 years with COVID-19, enrolled during active disease. CDR3s leave out the opening cysteine and the closing phenylalanine or tryptophan. Some rows mark clone size as missing; the rest say once, few, many or name a class of expanded clone.

clone size,V gene,CDR3 protein
NA,TRBV9,ASSGTRADYGYT
NA,TRBV9,ASSSWAASFA
NA,TRBV19,ASNRGDGAATYEQY
NA,TRBV5-1,ASNVNRDHEQY
NA,TRBV27,ASSPLWTSPNEQF
NA,TRBV28,ASTREGQGISPLH
NA,TRBV5-1,ASSLRAGEQY
few,TRBV5-6,ASSLARRDDQPQH
NA,TRBV3-1/TRBV3-2,ASSSPGNTIY
NA,TRBV18,ASSPRGGSNQPQH
NA,TRBV14,ASSPRTGFSPLH
NA,TRBV19,ASSTLAGGPSKQTQY
once,TRBV10-3,AISDPGQGDEQY
NA,TRBV19,ASSIGREYGYT
NA,TRBV6-5,ASSRTGSSGNTIY
NA,TRBV10-3,AISVSGDSYGYT
NA,TRBV7-3,ASSFGTGDYEQY
NA,TRBV29-1,SVARDRDQPQH